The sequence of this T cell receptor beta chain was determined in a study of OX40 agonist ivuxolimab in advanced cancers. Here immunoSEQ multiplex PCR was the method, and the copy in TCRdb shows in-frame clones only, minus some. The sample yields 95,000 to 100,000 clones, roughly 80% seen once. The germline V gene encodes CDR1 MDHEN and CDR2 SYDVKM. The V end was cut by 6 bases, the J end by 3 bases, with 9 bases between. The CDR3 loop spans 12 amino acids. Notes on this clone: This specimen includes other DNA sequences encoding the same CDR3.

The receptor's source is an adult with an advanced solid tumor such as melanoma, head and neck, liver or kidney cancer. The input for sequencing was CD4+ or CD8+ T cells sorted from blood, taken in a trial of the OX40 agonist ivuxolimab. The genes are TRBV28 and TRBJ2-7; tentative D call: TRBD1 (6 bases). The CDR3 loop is CASRRDIYEQYF. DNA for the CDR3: TGTGCCAGCAGGAGGGACATCTACGAGCAGTACTTC.